The TCR beta chain described here comes from a study of technical replicates of blood from a handful of donors. Repertoires were generated with immunoSEQ multiplex PCR, while TCRdb's copy carries only in-frame clones and drops some. The sample holds almost 90,000 clones, 85% to 95% seen once. Source material: T cells isolated from PBMCs. This clonotype was obtained from a human donor in good health.

This CDR3 reads CASSPPRDSSYNEQFF. The DNA for the CDR3 is TGTGCCAGCAGCCCACCCCGGGATTCCTCCTACAATGAGCAGTTCTTC. The chain joins TRBV7-8 to TRBJ2-1; weak D call: TRBD2 (5 bases). CDR1 SGHVS and CDR2 FQNEAQ come from the germline V gene. The V and J ends lost 5 bases and 0 bases respectively, with 14 bases between them. The CDR3 runs 16 residues.